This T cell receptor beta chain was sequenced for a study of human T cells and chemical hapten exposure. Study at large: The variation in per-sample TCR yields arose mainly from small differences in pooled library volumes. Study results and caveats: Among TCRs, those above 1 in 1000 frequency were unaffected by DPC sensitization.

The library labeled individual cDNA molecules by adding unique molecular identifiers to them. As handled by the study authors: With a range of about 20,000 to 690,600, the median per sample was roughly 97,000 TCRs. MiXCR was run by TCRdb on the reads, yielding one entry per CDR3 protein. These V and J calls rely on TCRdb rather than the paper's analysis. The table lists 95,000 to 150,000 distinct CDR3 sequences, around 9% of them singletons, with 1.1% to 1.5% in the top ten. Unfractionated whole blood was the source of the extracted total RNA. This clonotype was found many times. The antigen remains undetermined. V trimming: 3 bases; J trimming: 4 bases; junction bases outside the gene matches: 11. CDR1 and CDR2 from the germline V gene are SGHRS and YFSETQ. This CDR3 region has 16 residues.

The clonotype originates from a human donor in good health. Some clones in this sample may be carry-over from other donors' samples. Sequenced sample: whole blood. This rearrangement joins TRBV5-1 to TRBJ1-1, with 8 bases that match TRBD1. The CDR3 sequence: CASSSQLTGAGTEAFF. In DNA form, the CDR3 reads TGCGCCAGCAGCTCCCAACTGACAGGGGCGGGCACTGAAGCTTTCTTT.